These 4 T cell receptor beta chains share one sample of origin, sequenced in a study of PD-1 blockade in classical Hodgkin lymphoma. The repertoire was sequenced with immunoSEQ multiplex PCR; TCRdb's copy has only in-frame clones and lacks some. The sample consists of approximately 84,000 clones, 83% of them appearing once. Time point: cycle 4 day 1 (C4D1), after about 6 weeks of nivolumab. With no exception, relapse followed autologous stem cell transplantation in all patients, and brentuximab vedotin exposure varied. The specimen was peripheral blood mononuclear cells (PBMCs), collected before the fourth cycle of nivolumab. The source of these receptors is a human donor with classical Hodgkin lymphoma.

The chain recombines TRBV7-7 with TRBJ2-1; D not resolved. This CDR3 contains 14 residues. V lost 5 bases and J 9 bases, leaving 17 bases between the germline ends. Germline V CDR1 and CDR2: SSHAT, FNYEAQ (reference sequence). The CDR3 DNA reads as TGTGCCAGCAGCGCATCCGGGCCCCTCGGTGAGCAGTTCTTC. Residues: CASSASGPLGEQFF.

The chain carries TRBV15 and TRBJ1-3; 7 nucleotides agree with TRBD1. This CDR3 region has 18 residues. The germline V gene encodes CDR1 LNHNV and CDR2 YYDKDF (reference sequence). Trimming removed 1 base from V and 4 bases from J; junction bases left unmatched: 13. CDR3 in amino acids: CATSRARDRVVSGNTIYF. In nucleotides, the CDR3 is TGTGCCACCAGCAGAGCCCGCGACAGGGTAGTTTCCGGAAACACCATATATTTT.

This clone was detected once. The chain is built from TRBV7-2 and TRBJ2-2; 7 nucleotides agree with TRBD1. V shed 2 bases and J 0 bases; nucleotides not matched to a gene: 3. CDR1 and CDR2 from the germline V gene are SGHTA and FQGNSA. The CDR3 covers 16 residues. The CDR3 loop is CASSLSGTANTGELFF. The CDR3 DNA follows: TGTGCCAGCAGCTTATCCGGGACAGCGAACACCGGGGAGCTGTTTTTT.

The chain couples TRBV10-3 to TRBJ1-5; D is unclear. This CDR3 has 12 residues. V was cut by 3 bases and J by 7 bases, with 7 bases left in between. CDR1 and CDR2 (germline): ENHRY, SYGVKD. CDR3 loop: CAISDRPQPQHF. CDR3 DNA sequence: TGTGCCATCAGTGACCGACCCCAGCCCCAGCATTTT.